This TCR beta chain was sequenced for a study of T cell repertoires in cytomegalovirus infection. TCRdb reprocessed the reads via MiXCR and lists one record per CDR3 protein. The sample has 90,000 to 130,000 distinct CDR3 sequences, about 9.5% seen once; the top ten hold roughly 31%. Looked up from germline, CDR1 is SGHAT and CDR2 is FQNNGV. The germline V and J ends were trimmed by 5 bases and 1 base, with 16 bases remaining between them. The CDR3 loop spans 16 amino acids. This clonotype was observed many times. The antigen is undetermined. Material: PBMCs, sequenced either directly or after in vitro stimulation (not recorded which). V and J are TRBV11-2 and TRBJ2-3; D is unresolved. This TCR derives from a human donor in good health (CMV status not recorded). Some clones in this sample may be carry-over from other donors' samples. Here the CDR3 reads CASSPFRAPGTDTQYF. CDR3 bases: TGTGCCAGCAGCCCCTTTAGAGCGCCTGGCACAGATACGCAGTATTTT.